This is a list of T cell receptor beta chains from one sample in a study of CD8+CD57+ T cells in acquired aplastic anemia. TCRdb reprocessed the reads with MiXCR, giving one entry per CDR3 protein. This sample has some 47,000 distinct CDR3 sequences; approximately 72% occur once, and the top ten carry under 40%. Sequencing was performed on sorted CD4+, CD8+, or CD8+CD57+ T cells (not recorded which) from PBMCs. The receptors were sampled from a human donor in good health, serving as a control. The CDR3 runs from the conserved cysteine through the conserved F or W. A D gene is named only where the DNA matches it firmly. Clone size appears in some rows only: once, few, many, or a class for an expanded clone.

J	size	D	V	CDR3	DNA
TRBJ2-3	once	.	TRBV24-1	CATSDPTGSDAQYF	TGTGCCACCAGTGATCCTACAGGGTCAGATGCGCAGTATTTT
TRBJ1-1	.	.	TRBV2	CASSSDMNTEASF	TGTGCCAGCAGCTCAGATATGAACACTGAAGCTTCCTTT
TRBJ2-7	.	TRBD1	TRBV19	CASSTGGYEQYF	TGTGCCAGTAGTACAGGGGGCTACGAGCAGTACTTC
TRBJ2-7	.	.	TRBV7-2	CASSKRPYEQYF	TGTGCCAGCAGCAAACGGCCCTACGAGCAGTACTTC
TRBJ2-7	once	.	TRBV7-2	CASSFNNYEQYF	TGTGCCAGCAGCTTTAATAACTACGAGCAGTACTTC
TRBJ2-7	.	.	TRBV19	CASSGPDLGEQYF	TGTGCCAGTAGTGGGCCGGACCTAGGCGAGCAGTACTTC
TRBJ1-3	.	.	TRBV5-1	CASSLGPGDGNTIYF	TGCGCCAGCAGCCTCGGACCCGGAGACGGAAACACCATATATTTT
TRBJ1-1	.	.	TRBV19	CASSIKRSTEAFF	TGTGCCAGTAGTATAAAGAGGTCCACTGAAGCTTTCTTT
TRBJ2-3	.	.	TRBV9	CASSVRAALDTQYF	TGTGCCAGCAGCGTCCGGGCTGCTTTAGATACGCAGTATTTT
TRBJ2-7	.	TRBD2	TRBV25-1	CASSEYGGSGRGGVGWGYEQYF	TGTGCCAGCAGTGAATACGGAGGTAGCGGGAGAGGGGGGGTGGGGTGGGGCTACGAGCAGTACTTC
TRBJ1-2	.	TRBD1	TRBV7-8	CASSLARQGTNGYTF	TGTGCCAGCAGCTTAGCGCGACAGGGGACGAATGGCTACACCTTC
TRBJ1-1	many	.	TRBV29-1	CSVASFGGQTEAFF	TGCAGCGTCGCCTCTTTCGGGGGGCAAACTGAAGCTTTCTTT
TRBJ2-7	.	.	TRBV19	CASSSASYEQYF	TGTGCCAGTAGTTCCGCCTCCTACGAGCAGTACTTC
TRBJ2-1	.	TRBD1	TRBV10-3	CAISPSTGLYNEQFF	TGTGCCATCAGCCCCTCGACAGGGCTCTACAATGAGCAGTTCTTC
TRBJ2-3	.	.	TRBV24-1	CATGDGASSSTDTQYF	TGTGCCACGGGTGACGGAGCATCCTCTAGCACAGATACGCAGTATTTT
TRBJ1-2	.	TRBD1	TRBV7-8	CASSPRTGGGGYTF	TGTGCCAGCAGCCCCCGGACAGGGGGGGGTGGCTACACCTTC
TRBJ1-2	.	.	TRBV29-1	CSVEDRHSGEYGYTF	TGCAGCGTTGAAGACCGGCACTCTGGGGAATATGGCTACACCTTC
TRBJ2-1	.	.	TRBV15	CATSRGSDSSYNEQFF	TGTGCCACCAGCAGAGGGTCGGACAGCTCCTACAATGAGCAGTTCTTC
TRBJ2-1	.	.	TRBV10-3	CAISEGLLEDNEQFF	TGTGCCATCAGTGAAGGCTTATTGGAAGACAATGAGCAGTTCTTC
TRBJ2-7	.	.	TRBV14	CASSQETAAYEQYF	TGTGCCAGCAGCCAAGAGACAGCCGCCTACGAGCAGTACTTC
TRBJ2-3	medium-sized	.	TRBV7-3	CASSLTGDTQYF	TGTGCCAGCAGCTTAACAGGAGATACGCAGTATTTT
TRBJ2-1	.	TRBD2	TRBV2	CASSVTASGRANEQFF	TGTGCCAGCAGTGTGACGGCTAGCGGGAGGGCCAATGAGCAGTTCTTC
TRBJ1-2	.	TRBD1	TRBV15	CATSRGTGGYGYTF	TGTGCCACCAGCAGAGGGACAGGGGGGTATGGCTACACCTTC
TRBJ1-2	.	.	TRBV25-1	CASKAYTANYGYTF	TGTGCCAGCAAGGCGTATACAGCAAACTATGGCTACACCTTC
TRBJ1-4	.	.	TRBV6-1	CASSMTPTNEKLFF	TGTGCCAGCAGTATGACACCAACTAATGAAAAACTGTTTTTT
TRBJ1-4	.	.	TRBV19	CAVGGGNEKLFF	TGTGCCGTCGGTGGGGGAAATGAAAAACTGTTTTTT
TRBJ2-7	.	TRBD1	TRBV2	CASSRDSLGEQYF	TGTGCCAGCAGTCGGGACAGCTTGGGGGAGCAGTACTTC
TRBJ1-6	.	TRBD1	TRBV20-1	CSAKTGGMENSPLHF	TGCAGTGCTAAGACAGGGGGCATGGAGAATTCACCCCTCCACTTT
TRBJ2-7	.	TRBD1	TRBV7-6	CASSLDPGQGDHEQYF	TGTGCCAGCAGCTTAGATCCGGGACAGGGGGACCACGAGCAGTACTTC
TRBJ1-5	.	.	TRBV10-3	CAISESTATSAQHF	TGTGCCATCAGTGAGTCGACGGCGACGTCGGCCCAGCATTTT
TRBJ1-1	.	.	TRBV7-8	CASRWGGSEAFF	TGTGCCAGCAGATGGGGGGGCAGTGAAGCTTTCTTT
TRBJ2-5	once	.	TRBV7-3	CASSFSGQETQYF	TGTGCCAGCAGCTTCTCGGGGCAGGAGACCCAGTACTTC
TRBJ2-7	.	.	TRBV10-3	CAIRISGVYEQYF	TGTGCCATCAGAATATCGGGGGTCTACGAGCAGTACTTC
TRBJ2-7	once	.	TRBV9	CASSTGDSLSYEQYF	TGTGCCAGCAGCACCGGGGACTCCCTTTCCTACGAGCAGTACTTC
TRBJ2-7	.	.	TRBV7-6	CASSSRTGGAYEQYF	TGTGCCAGCAGCTCCCGGACAGGCGGGGCTTACGAGCAGTACTTC
TRBJ2-1	few	TRBD1	TRBV19	CASKVGTGNNEQFF	TGTGCCAGTAAGGTAGGGACAGGTAACAATGAGCAGTTCTTC
TRBJ2-1	.	.	TRBV12-3/TRBV12-4	CASSRNRRTQDYNEQFF	TGTGCCAGCAGTCGAAATCGGAGGACGCAAGATTACAATGAGCAGTTCTTC
TRBJ1-5	few	.	TRBV7-6	CASSLALSGAQPQHF	TGTGCCAGCAGCTTAGCGTTGTCAGGGGCTCAGCCCCAGCATTTT
TRBJ2-5	.	TRBD2	TRBV10-2	CASSGGLQQETQYF	TGTGCCAGCAGCGGGGGACTGCAGCAAGAGACCCAGTACTTC
TRBJ1-1	.	.	TRBV19	CASSIGAVNTEAFF	TGTGCCAGTAGTATTGGTGCCGTGAACACTGAAGCTTTCTTT
TRBJ1-1	.	.	TRBV5-1	CASSHGQPDTEAFF	TGCGCCAGCAGCCACGGACAGCCGGACACTGAAGCTTTCTTT
TRBJ1-6	.	.	TRBV7-2	CASSVADSSPLHF	TGTGCCAGCAGCGTAGCCGACAGTTCACCCCTCCACTTT
TRBJ2-7	.	.	TRBV7-2	CASSLEGWAYEQYF	TGTGCCAGCAGCTTAGAGGGGTGGGCCTACGAGCAGTACTTC
TRBJ1-1	few	.	TRBV2	CASSGTAGEAFF	TGTGCCAGCAGTGGGACGGCGGGTGAAGCTTTCTTT
TRBJ2-7	.	TRBD1	TRBV12-3/TRBV12-4	CASSDRQPVIEQYF	TGTGCCAGCTCGGACAGGCAACCCGTCATCGAGCAGTACTTC
TRBJ1-2	.	.	TRBV29-1	CSVEYNYGYGYTF	TGCAGCGTTGAATACAACTACGGCTATGGCTACACCTTC
TRBJ2-3	.	.	TRBV19	CASSPRDERLDTQYF	TGTGCCAGTAGTCCCCGGGACGAGAGACTAGATACGCAGTATTTT